This TCR beta chain was found in a study of Ad26.COV2.S vaccination and SARS-CoV-2 variants. Study as a whole: Intramuscularly, Ad26.COV2.S was given either once or twice, 56 days apart.

Documented treatment: around 19 received Ad26.COV2.S at low or high dose, single or two shots; 5 received placebo; per-sample allocation not given. At day 63 after the first vaccine or placebo injection, samples were drawn. An adult of 18-55 years in Boston served as donor. Spike of the Wuhan-strain SARS-CoV-2 was expressed by an Ad26 vector, which formed the vaccine. There are 15 residues in the CDR3. Trimming took off 5 bases at V and 3 bases at J, with 11 bases between the two ends. CDR1 and CDR2 (germline): MDHEN, SYDVKM. Study results and limitations: It was vaccine recipients, not placebo recipients, who had the higher spike-specific TCR breadth.

A note on this clone: Its antigen is not known.

Generated by immunoSEQ multiplex PCR, the TCRdb table keeps only in-frame clones and is missing some. The sample has some 320,000 clones; more than 70% are singletons. The V and J genes are TRBV28 and TRBJ1-6; a weak D match, TRBD1 (6 bases). The clonotype originates from a person between 18 and 60 years old who received the Ad26.COV2.S COVID-19 vaccine or a placebo. The specimen comprised peripheral blood, sampled in a trial of Ad26.COV2.S vaccine versus placebo. The CDR3 DNA reads TGTGCCAGCAGTCCACAGGGCGTCTATAATTCACCCCTCCACTTT. This encodes CASSPQGVYNSPLHF. Full variable domain (missing parts from reference TRBV28 and TRBJ1-6): DVKVTQSSRYLVKRTGEKVFLECVQDMDHENMFWYRQDPGLGLRLIYFSYDVKMKEKGDIPEGYSVSREKKERFSLILESASTNQTSMYLCASSPQGVYNSPLHFGNGTRLTVT.